This T cell receptor (beta chain) came from a study of blood T cell repertoires in COVID-19. The assay was immunoSEQ multiplex PCR, and TCRdb's table has in-frame clones only and misses some. The data hold about 240,000 clones, with around 90% observed a single time. This CDR3 contains 20 residues. The germline CDR1 and CDR2 sequences are SGHRS and YFSETQ. Trimming removed 1 base from V and 0 bases from J, with 20 bases in between. The material sequenced was peripheral blood. The TCR sequence derives from a man aged 55-75 years who had recovered from COVID-19. The chain carries TRBV5-1 and TRBJ2-6; D is perhaps TRBD1 (5 bases). The CDR3 nucleotides are TGCGCCAGCAGCTTGACGACACAGGCCAACGTCCCCTCTGGGGCCAACGTCCTGACTTTC. It is translated as CASSLTTQANVPSGANVLTF.